This entry is about one TCR beta chain. After removal of 0 bases from V and 0 bases from J, the junction contained 7 bases not matched to a gene. The CDR3 runs 17 residues. The V gene's germline CDR1 is PRHDT and CDR2 FYEKMQ (reference sequence). Molecular barcoding with unique molecular identifiers was used for the TCRbeta library. Via MiXCR, TCRdb re-called the PCR reads, giving one row per CDR3 protein. Here the sample spans about 640,000 distinct CDR3 sequences, roughly 17% being singletons. This sample is drawn from a study of T-cell reconstitution after alpha-beta-depleted transplantation in children.

Material: PBMCs from the stem cell graft donor, obtained from the stem cell graft. This receptor was identified in a human donor who donated a stem cell graft to a child with acute myeloid leukemia. The chain uses TRBV13 and TRBJ1-1, with 7 bases that match TRBD1. DNA of the CDR3: TGTGCCAGCAGCTTAGGGGACAGGCTCACTCTGAACACTGAAGCTTTCTTT. This codes for CASSLGDRLTLNTEAFF.